This T cell receptor beta chain was documented in a study of tumor-infiltrating lymphocytes in primary liver carcinoma. Study-wide findings and caveats: All five tumor regions shared only about 7-24% of top clones.

Without any cell sorting, roughly 20-33 mg of bulk tissue yielded co-extracted RNA and DNA. From approximately 0.5 ug of total RNA, TCR beta-specific cDNA was reverse-transcribed using a constant-region primer. Slightly modified ARM-PCR served as the procedure for the TCR beta libraries. These libraries came from three rounds of nested multiplex PCR. Amplification in the first two PCR rounds was performed using TRBV1-TRBV30 forward primers and a C-beta reverse primer for 9 to 11 cycles each. TCRdb used MiXCR to reprocess the multiplex PCR reads, holding one entry per CDR3 protein. The table shows fewer than 75,000 distinct CDR3 sequences, with 71% occurring only once. V was clipped by 3 bases and J by 3 bases, with 6 bases between them. The CDR3 spans 13 residues. Per germline, CDR1 SGHAT and CDR2 FQNNGV. Concerning this clonotype itself: Its antigen is currently unknown. This may be a read error: a much more frequent sequence differs by one nucleotide.

This receptor was obtained from a man aged 35-49 years with primary liver carcinoma and hepatitis B virus infection. The J gene is TRBJ2-1, the V gene TRBV11-2; no clear D. The sample consisted of liver tumor tissue from sampling region 4. Stated subset: tumor region T4, right-lateral pole. CDR3: CASSFKGYNEQFF. In nucleotides, the CDR3 is TGTGCCAGCAGCTTTAAGGGCTACAATGAGCAGTTCTTC.